This TCR beta chain stems from a study of human T cells and chemical hapten exposure. Time point in this sample: pre-sensitization, week 0. Regarding treatment: therapeutic diphenylcyclopropenone sensitization with weekly scalp DPC. V was trimmed by 5 bases and J by 1 base, leaving 11 bases between them. Per germline, CDR1 SGHAT and CDR2 FQNNGV. The CDR3 is 15 amino acids. This clonotype was recorded at least ten times. TCRdb reprocessed the RACE reads with MiXCR, giving one entry per CDR3 protein. The table records approximately 41,000 distinct CDR3 sequences, 7.6% of them present only once. The chain has TRBV11-2 and TRBJ2-2, with D possibly being TRBD1 or TRBD2 (5 bases each). The receptor comes from a woman between 50 and 59 years old with alopecia areata. Some clones in this sample may be carry-over from other donors' samples. The material sequenced was whole blood, taken in connection with sensitization to the hapten diphenylcyclopropenone (DPC). The chain's CDR3 is CASSRLRGNTGELFF. CDR3 bases: TGTGCCAGCAGCCGCCTGAGGGGGAACACCGGGGAGCTGTTTTTT.